The next 10 T cell receptor beta chains were all read from a single sample in a study of CD8 T cells in ankylosing spondylitis. Via MiXCR, TCRdb re-called the 5' RACE reads, giving one row per CDR3 protein. The sample lists around 140,000 distinct CDR3 sequences, roughly 17% occurring once. Whole-study findings and limits: For ankylosing spondylitis blood, a TCR beta motif of about eight highly homologous variants appeared characteristic.

The antigens of these receptors remain unknown. The sample comprised blood, either unsorted or a sorted T cell fraction (not recorded which). The receptors here all came from a male donor with ankylosing spondylitis.

There are many counts of this clonotype. V and J are TRBV19 and TRBJ2-1; 9 bases fit TRBD2. V lost 5 bases to trimming and J lost 8 bases; unmatched junction nucleotides: 7. This CDR3 is 14 amino acids long. Per germline, CDR1 LNHDA and CDR2 SQIVND (reference sequence). The CDR3 DNA reads TGTGCCAGTAGTTATAGCGGGAGTTTGGATGAGCAGTTCTTC. Translated, it gives CASSYSGSLDEQFF.

This chain uses TRBV7-9 with TRBJ2-1, with 7 positions matching TRBD2. The CDR3 length is 16 residues. The V gene's germline CDR1 is SEHNR and CDR2 FQNEAQ (reference sequence). J lost 4 bases, V lost 1 base, and 7 bases had no gene match. CDR3 DNA sequence: TGTGCCAGCAGCTTAGGGGCCCTAGCGGAGTACAATGAGCAGTTCTTC. It specifies CASSLGALAEYNEQFF.

This clonotype was counted ten times or more. The V gene is TRBV4-2, the J gene TRBJ1-3; D is undetermined. Germline CDR1 reads LGHNA; CDR2 reads YNFKEQ. V shed 2 bases and J shed 0 bases, with 8 bases lying between them. The CDR3 runs to 15 residues. This CDR3 is CASSQLADSGNTIYF. The CDR3 coding sequence is TGTGCCAGCAGCCAACTAGCTGACTCTGGAAACACCATATATTTT.

The CDR3 coding sequence is TGTGCCACAAAAAAGACAACACTAGGGGCAGATGAGCAGTTCTTC. The encoded protein is CATKKTTLGADEQFF. This chain links TRBV12-3 or TRBV12-4 with TRBJ2-1; either TRBD1 or TRBD2 may supply D (5 bases each). This CDR3 spans 15 amino acids. V was cut by 10 bases and J by 8 bases, with 24 bases left in between.

The chain has TRBV6-1 and TRBJ2-7; D gene unclear. V gave up 2 bases and J gave up 0 bases, with 2 bases separating them. Germline loops: CDR1 MNHNS, CDR2 SASEGT. This CDR3 region has 12 residues. CDR3 sequence reads: CASSEISYEQYF. The CDR3 bases are TGTGCCAGCAGTGAAATCTCCTACGAGCAGTACTTC.

This clonotype has just a few counts. V is TRBV7-8 and J is TRBJ2-7; 8 bases are a match to TRBD2. This CDR3 contains 15 residues. V shed 2 bases and J 4 bases; nucleotides not matched to a gene: 7. Per germline, CDR1 SGHVS and CDR2 FQNEAQ. CDR3 sequence (DNA): TGTGCCAGCAGCTTAAGCAGGACTAGCTCGTACGAGCAGTACTTC. It translates to CASSLSRTSSYEQYF. Supplemented by reference TRBV7-8 and TRBJ2-7, the full variable domain reads GAGVSQSPRYKVAKRGQDVALRCDPISGHVSLFWYQQALGQGPEFLTYFQNEAQLDKSGLPSDRFFAERPEGSVSTLKIQRTQQEDSAVYLCASSLSRTSSYEQYFGPGTRLTVT.

The V and J genes are TRBV2 and TRBJ2-1, with 8 bases aligning to TRBD2. Germline lookup yields CDR1 SNHLY and CDR2 FYNNEI. The V and J ends lost 4 bases and 5 bases, in that order; junction bases with no gene match: 7. There are 15 residues in the CDR3. The CDR3 coding sequence is TGTGCCAGCAGTGGGATGATACTAGCGGACAATGAGCAGTTCTTC. Its protein is CASSGMILADNEQFF.

The CDR3 DNA reads TGTGCCAGCAGCCCCTGGGGACAGGGGACGAGCTCCTATAATTCACCCCTCCACTTT. As protein: CASSPWGQGTSSYNSPLHF. The rearrangement links TRBV4-2 to TRBJ1-6; TRBD1 agrees at 10 bases. The CDR3 has 19 residues. V gave up 4 bases and J gave up 0 bases; unmatched junction bases: 9. Per germline, CDR1 LGHNA and CDR2 YNFKEQ.

The V call is TRBV25-1, the J call TRBJ1-3, with D unclear. V lost 3 bases, J lost 4 bases, and 4 bases lay in between. The CDR3 consists of 12 residues. Germline V gives CDR1 MGHDK, CDR2 SYGVNS. The CDR3 loop is CASSEFGNTIYF. CDR3 bases: TGTGCCAGCAGTGAGTTCGGAAACACCATATATTTT.

J is TRBJ1-1 and V is TRBV6-5; maybe TRBD1 (5 bases). Trimming took 4 bases from V and 0 from J, leaving 9 bases between them. The CDR3 spans 14 residues. Per the germline V gene, CDR1 is MNHEY and CDR2 is SVGAGI. CDR3 sequence reads: CASSWDGLNTEAFF. The CDR3, as DNA: TGTGCCAGCAGTTGGGACGGATTGAACACTGAAGCTTTCTTT.